The entry below describes one T cell receptor (beta chain). What it binds is unknown. Systemic immunosuppression or a history of autoimmune disease excluded patients. Sampling times: baseline, cycle 4 day 1, cycle 7 day 1. The sample is drawn from a study of OX40 agonist ivuxolimab in advanced cancers. On the study more broadly: Ivuxolimab, which patients received intravenously every 2 weeks, was dosed at 0.01 to 10 mg/kg. Notes on the study in general: Also showing low normalized T-cell clonal expansion were some of the nonresponders.

Germline values: CDR1 SQVTM, CDR2 ANQGSEA. The CDR3 has 13 residues. V shed 8 bases, J shed 3 bases, and the junction held 8 bases outside the gene matches. The repertoire was sequenced with immunoSEQ multiplex PCR; TCRdb's copy has only in-frame clones and lacks some. Of 80,000 or so clones in the sample, about 93% were seen once. This rearrangement joins TRBV29-1 to TRBJ2-7, with 9 bases aligning to TRBD2. This sample comprised CD4+ or CD8+ T cells sorted from blood, obtained in a trial of the OX40 agonist ivuxolimab. The source is an adult with an advanced solid tumor such as melanoma, head and neck, liver or kidney cancer. The DNA of the CDR3 is TGCAGCATCCGACTAGCGGATAACTACGAGCAGTACTTC. It specifies CSIRLADNYEQYF.